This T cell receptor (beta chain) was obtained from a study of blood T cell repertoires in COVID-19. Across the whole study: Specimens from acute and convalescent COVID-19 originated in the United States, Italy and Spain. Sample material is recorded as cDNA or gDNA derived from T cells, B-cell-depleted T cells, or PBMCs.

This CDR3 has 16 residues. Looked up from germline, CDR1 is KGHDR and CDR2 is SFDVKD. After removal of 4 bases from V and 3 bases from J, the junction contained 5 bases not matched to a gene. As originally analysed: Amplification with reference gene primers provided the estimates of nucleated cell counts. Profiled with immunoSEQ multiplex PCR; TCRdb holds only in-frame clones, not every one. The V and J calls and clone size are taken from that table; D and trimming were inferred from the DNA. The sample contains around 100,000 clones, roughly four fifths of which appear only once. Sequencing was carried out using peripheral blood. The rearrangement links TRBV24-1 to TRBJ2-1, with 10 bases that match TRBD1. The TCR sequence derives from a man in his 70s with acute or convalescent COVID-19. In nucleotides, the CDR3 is TGTGCCACCAGTGAATCGGGACAGGGGTTCTACAATGAGCAGTTCTTC. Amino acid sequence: CATSESGQGFYNEQFF.